Reported below is one TCR beta chain. Its antigen is unidentified. This sample is drawn from a study of chemoradiotherapy in HPV16-positive cancers. Study-wide results and caveats: In HPV16-positive patients, HPV-responsive T-cell expansion tracked better recurrence-free survival. During treatment, candidate HPV-specific clones and E7-related motifs expanded in tumor.

Libraries were prepared by immunoSEQ multiplex PCR; TCRdb keeps only in-frame clonotypes and omits some of them. In the table there are more than 9,000 clones, nearly 90% of which are singletons. The junction had 12 bases not matched to a gene; V was cut back by 5 bases and J by 9 bases. Germline V gives CDR1 PRHDT, CDR2 FYEKMQ (reference sequence). This CDR3 has 15 residues. Sampling was carried out from a patient who underwent chemoradiotherapy. The chain has TRBV13 and TRBJ2-1; TRBD1 matches 8 bases. The clonotype was recovered from a human donor with HPV-associated anogenital cancer. The CDR3 sequence: CASSITGPTGGEQFF. The CDR3 nucleotides read TGTGCCAGCAGCATCACAGGGCCCACAGGGGGTGAGCAGTTCTTC.